This TCR beta chain comes out of a study of vaccination effects on CD4 cells after COVID-19. Study observations and caveats: Clones induced by infection and by vaccine showed marked clonal contraction late after vaccination. Few convalescent patients and no early post-infection timepoints were included in the study.

Prior to sequencing, the ViraFEST assay stimulated PBMC with viral peptide pools, which expanded the antigen-specific CD4+ T cells. Around day 10 of culture, CD4+ T cells were separated out. No vaccinee had earlier SARS-CoV-2 infection, and nucleocapsid antibodies were negative. In culture with about 10 IU/ml IL-2 and around 10 ug/ml peptides, PBMC were grown at 1.5 million to 2 million per well. TCRdb's table, derived via immunoSEQ multiplex PCR, lists solely in-frame clones and lacks some. This repertoire shows about 24,000 clones, roughly 70% found once; its top ten account for under 3.5%. V dropped 5 bases and J dropped 9 bases, with 19 bases sitting between them. Germline V gene lookup returns CDR1 SGHTA and CDR2 FQGNSA. The CDR3 spans 14 residues. In regard to this clone: Its antigen is still unknown.

The TCR sequence derives from a human donor who received a COVID-19 vaccine. The chain carries TRBV7-2 and TRBJ2-5, with D perhaps matching TRBD1 or TRBD2 (6 bases each). The material was CD4+ T cells from PBMCs cultured with SARS-CoV-2 spike peptides, obtained before COVID-19 vaccination. The CDR3 sequence: CASSVGGLGGSQYF. The DNA of the CDR3 is TGTGCCAGCAGCGTAGGGGGGCTTGGGGGGTCCCAGTACTTC.